What follows are 25 T cell receptor beta chains derived from one specimen sequenced in a study of blood T cell repertoires in COVID-19. TCRdb's copy holds only in-frame clones and misses some; the assay was immunoSEQ multiplex PCR. The sample yields nearly 200,000 clones, around four fifths seen once. Sequencing used peripheral blood. Every receptor here comes from a man aged 60 to 75 with COVID-19, enrolled during active disease.

This chain's CDR3 is CASSPAPGRVGQPQHF. The CDR3 DNA sequence: TGTGCCAGCTCACCAGCCCCTGGCAGGGTGGGTCAGCCCCAGCATTTT. This sequence joins TRBV18 and TRBJ1-5; maybe TRBD1 (5 bases). Germline V gene data show CDR1 as KGHSH and CDR2 as LQKENI. The CDR3 extends over 16 amino acids. V was trimmed by 2 bases and J by 6 bases, leaving 17 bases between them.

The V gene is TRBV7-9, the J gene TRBJ2-7, with D unclear. V lost 4 bases, J lost 2 bases, and 15 bases lay in between. The germline V gene encodes CDR1 SEHNR and CDR2 FQNEAQ (reference sequence). CDR3 length: 15 amino acids. In DNA, the CDR3 is TGTGCCAGCAGCTCCGACTTGAAACGCACCTACGAGCAGTACTTC. Translated: CASSSDLKRTYEQYF.

V gene TRBV5-1 combines with J gene TRBJ1-2; 9 bases line up with TRBD1. The CDR3 contains 14 residues. The V gene's germline CDR1 is SGHRS and CDR2 YFSETQ. The V gene end was trimmed by 0 bases and the J gene end by 8 bases; junction bases not matched to a gene: 5. CDR3 sequence: CASSLGQGEGGYTF. The CDR3 region has the DNA TGCGCCAGCAGCTTGGGACAGGGGGAAGGGGGCTACACCTTC.

This clone was seen only a few times. The CDR3 nucleotides are TGTGCCATCCAATCGGGACAGGGGGCTACTGAAGCTTTCTTT. Translated, it gives CAIQSGQGATEAFF. J is TRBJ1-1 and V is TRBV10-3, with 12 bases aligning to TRBD1. Trimming cost V 8 bases and J 5 bases; bases outside gene matches: 6. CDR1 is ENHRY, CDR2 SYGVKD, per germline. CDR3 length: 14 residues.

The chain couples TRBV2 to TRBJ1-5; 8 bases are a match to TRBD1. The CDR3 is 15 residues long. Germline CDR1 and CDR2: SNHLY and FYNNEI. V shed 6 bases, J shed 3 bases, and the junction held 7 bases outside the gene matches. The CDR3 reads CASRVTGVINQPQHF. Here the CDR3 DNA reads TGTGCCAGCAGGGTGACAGGGGTTATCAATCAGCCCCAGCATTTT.

This clone came up once. The chain carries TRBV4-2 and TRBJ1-2, with no clear D. Germline CDR1 is LGHNA and CDR2 is YNFKEQ. The CDR3 covers 15 residues. The V gene lost 0 bases and the J gene lost 2 bases, with 10 bases spanning the gap. The CDR3 sequence is CASSQDSGHNYGYTF. In DNA, the CDR3 is TGTGCCAGCAGCCAAGATTCAGGCCACAACTATGGCTACACCTTC.

The chain uses TRBV10-3 and TRBJ1-2; possibly TRBD1 for D (5 bases). The CDR3 contains 14 residues. Germline V lookup: CDR1 ENHRY, CDR2 SYGVKD. V was pared by 4 bases and J by 4 bases, with 13 bases between. The CDR3 spells CAISVGGGGYGYTF. The CDR3 nucleotides are TGTGCCATCAGTGTTGGGGGGGGTGGCTATGGCTACACCTTC.

The chain joins TRBV7-2 to TRBJ2-1; 10 positions match TRBD2. Trimming cost V 3 bases and J 7 bases; bases outside gene matches: 9. The CDR3 sequence is 16 residues long. Germline CDR1 and CDR2: SGHTA and FQGNSA. This chain's CDR3 is CASSLSRTSGRNEQFF. The DNA for the CDR3 is TGTGCCAGCAGCTTGTCTAGGACTAGCGGAAGAAATGAGCAGTTCTTC.

This chain uses TRBV7-6 with TRBJ1-1; D is unresolved. CDR1 SGHVS and CDR2 FNYEAQ come from the germline V gene. CDR3 length: 15 residues. Deletions cut 4 bases from V and 1 base from J, with 13 bases between. The CDR3 region has the DNA TGTGCCAGCAGCTCCAGTGGCAGATCGAACACTGAAGCTTTCTTT. Translation gives CASSSSGRSNTEAFF.

This chain uses TRBV18 with TRBJ1-1; tentatively, D is TRBD1 (6 bases). The V and J ends lost 4 bases and 5 bases respectively, with 11 bases between them. This CDR3 is 13 amino acids long. Germline-derived CDR1 and CDR2 are KGHSH and LQKENI. DNA for the CDR3: TGTGCCAGCTCACAAGGGACAAATACTGAAGCTTTCTTT. It yields the protein CASSQGTNTEAFF.

This chain uses TRBV5-1 with TRBJ2-5; tentatively, D is TRBD1 (5 bases). This CDR3 contains 11 residues. Deletions cut 3 bases from V and 9 bases from J, with 9 bases between. Germline CDR1 and CDR2: SGHRS and YFSETQ. The CDR3 bases are TGCGCCAGCAGCTCCTCAGGGCCCCAGTACTTC. This codes for CASSSSGPQYF.

The chain links TRBV25-1 to TRBJ1-3; D is perhaps TRBD1 (6 bases). There are 17 residues in the CDR3. V lost 6 bases to trimming and J lost 0 bases, with 18 bases between them. CDR1 and CDR2 (germline): MGHDK, SYGVNS. For the CDR3, the DNA is TGTGCCAGCAGCCCGTACGGACAGCCCTTCTCTGGAAACACCATATATTTT. It translates to CASSPYGQPFSGNTIYF.

The V and J genes are TRBV12-2 and TRBJ1-5; the table's TRBD1 call for D was not verified on the DNA. TRBV12-2 is termed a pseudogene. This CDR3 is built from 15 residues. The CDR3 DNA reads TGTGCAAGTCGCTTAGGACAGGGAGTCAATCAGCCCCAGCATTTT. It codes for CASRLGQGVNQPQHF.

This chain uses TRBV7-2 with TRBJ1-2; 8 bases align to TRBD1. The V gene end was trimmed by 5 bases and the J gene end by 7 bases; junction bases not matched to a gene: 12. CDR1 SGHTA and CDR2 FQGNSA come from the germline V gene. This CDR3 is built from 15 residues. The CDR3 bases are TGTGCCAGCAGCGCGCAGGGGGCGCGGTTGGGTGGCTACACCTTC. Amino acids: CASSAQGARLGGYTF.

V and J are TRBV14 and TRBJ2-3; D is unresolved. The CDR3 consists of 12 residues. CDR1 and CDR2 (germline): SGHDN, FVKESK. Trimming removed 4 bases from V and 6 bases from J, with 8 bases in between. The CDR3 DNA sequence: TGTGCCAGCAGCCCTCAGATCGATACGCAGTATTTT. It yields the protein CASSPQIDTQYF.

The genes are TRBV30 and TRBJ1-2; possible D gene TRBD1, 5 bases. The CDR3 has 12 amino acids. V was clipped by 2 bases and J by 13 bases, with 17 bases between them. Germline V gene lookup returns CDR1 GTSNPN and CDR2 SVGIG (reference sequence). The CDR3 nucleotides read TGTGCCTGGAGTCGCCAGGGTCCGTCGGTCACCTTC. Translation: CAWSRQGPSVTF.

This chain uses TRBV28 with TRBJ2-3; tentative D call: TRBD1 (6 bases). The V gene lost 5 bases and the J gene lost 0 bases, with 18 bases spanning the gap. CDR3 length equals 17 residues. Germline CDR1 MDHEN, CDR2 SYDVKM. For the CDR3, the DNA is TGTGCCAGCAGTCCCCCACAGGGTCCAACTAGCACAGATACGCAGTATTTT. Its protein product is CASSPPQGPTSTDTQYF.

The chain is built from TRBV10-3 and TRBJ2-7; a weak D match, TRBD2 (5 bases). The V end was cut by 4 bases, the J end by 5 bases, with 12 bases between. The CDR3 covers 13 residues. Per germline, CDR1 ENHRY and CDR2 SYGVKD. The CDR3 region is CAISGEIRDEQYF. DNA of the CDR3: TGTGCCATCAGTGGGGAGATACGAGACGAGCAGTACTTC.

This rearrangement joins TRBV29-1 to TRBJ1-1; D is uncertain. The CDR3 runs to 14 residues. Germline V gene data show CDR1 as SQVTM and CDR2 as ANQGSEA. With 3 bases removed from V and 1 base from J, the gap between germline ends came to 12 bases. This CDR3 reads CSVDSGYQNTEAFF. The CDR3 DNA is TGCAGCGTTGATTCGGGTTACCAGAACACTGAAGCTTTCTTT.

This chain connects TRBV29-1 to TRBJ2-1, with D tentatively TRBD2 (5 bases). Trimming left V 3 bases short and J 3 bases short, with 9 bases between. The CDR3 runs 13 residues. CDR1 is SQVTM, CDR2 ANQGSEA, per germline. This CDR3 reads CSVDFAGYNEQFF. The CDR3 DNA sequence: TGCAGCGTTGACTTTGCGGGCTACAATGAGCAGTTCTTC.

The chain carries TRBV9 and TRBJ2-7; D perhaps matches TRBD1 (5 bases). V was shortened by 0 bases and J by 2 bases, with 15 bases between the two germline ends. The CDR3 contains 16 residues. Germline V CDR1 and CDR2: SGDLS, YYNGEE. The CDR3 is CASSVDARAKAYEQYF. CDR3 DNA: TGTGCCAGCAGCGTAGACGCCAGGGCTAAAGCCTACGAGCAGTACTTC. The full variable domain, in which reference TRBV9 and TRBJ2-7 provide the parts outside the CDR3, is DSGVTQTPKHLITATGQRVTLRCSPRSGDLSVYWYQQSLDQGLQFLIQYYNGEERAKGNILERFSAQQFPDLHSELNLSSLELGDSALYFCASSVDARAKAYEQYFGPGTRLTVT.

V is TRBV6-2 or TRBV6-3 and J is TRBJ1-1; D is perhaps TRBD1 (5 bases). Trimming left V 4 bases short and J 4 bases short, with 7 bases between. Germline V gene lookup returns CDR1 MNHEY and CDR2 SVGEGT. This CDR3 contains 12 residues. CDR3 sequence reads: CASSWDSTEAFF. The CDR3 DNA sequence: TGTGCCAGCAGTTGGGACTCCACTGAAGCTTTCTTT.

The rearrangement links TRBV20-1 to TRBJ1-2; no clear D. From germline, CDR1 is DFQATT and CDR2 SNEGSKA (reference sequence). The CDR3 consists of 13 residues. With 3 bases removed from V and 8 bases from J, the gap between germline ends came to 16 bases. The DNA of the CDR3 is TGCAGTGCTAGTGCTGCCCCGACGAGGGGCTACACCTTC. As protein: CSASAAPTRGYTF.

The chain is built from TRBV6-5 and TRBJ2-3; 10 bases align to TRBD2. J gave up 0 bases and V 7 bases, and 4 bases lay outside the gene matches. The length of the CDR3 is 15 residues. Germline CDR1 and CDR2: MNHEY and SVGAGI. DNA of the CDR3: TGTGCCAGCACCGCGACTAGCGGGAGCACAGATACGCAGTATTTT. Encoded protein: CASTATSGSTDTQYF.

This clone has only one observation. The chain uses TRBV11-3 and TRBJ2-7; no clear D. The ends were cut back, 0 bases at V and 3 bases at J, with 9 bases in the middle. CDR1 and CDR2 (germline): SGHNT, YENEEA. The CDR3 sequence is 14 residues long. CDR3 sequence reads: CASSLDLRDYEQYF. The DNA for the CDR3 is TGTGCCAGCAGCTTAGATCTTAGAGACTACGAGCAGTACTTC.